This T cell receptor beta chain was identified during a study of PD-L1 blockade in urothelial cancer. Across the study: The median number of T cells present in blood samples was some 140,000.

Libraries were prepared by immunoSEQ multiplex PCR; TCRdb keeps only in-frame clonotypes and omits some of them. The sample has 70,000 to 90,000 clones; roughly 87% are singletons. Trimming stripped 2 bases from V and 9 bases from J, with 11 bases between. The CDR3 consists of 13 residues. Germline V CDR1 and CDR2: MNHNS, SASEGT. This TCR was sampled from a man aged 65 to 85 with urothelial cancer. This specimen was PBMCs, taken around atezolizumab (anti-PD-L1) treatment. The V and J genes are TRBV6-1 and TRBJ1-5, with TRBD1 as a possible D gene (5 bases). CDR3 nucleotides: TGTGCCAGCAGTGAATCGGGGCGGGGGCCCCAGCATTTT. Protein sequence: CASSESGRGPQHF.